A selection of T cell receptor beta chains follows, all from one sample in a study of T cells in Graves' hyperthyroidism and ophthalmopathy. TCRdb independently ran MiXCR on the multiplex PCR reads; one entry per CDR3 protein. The sample gives fewer than 450,000 distinct CDR3 sequences, roughly 15% of which show up once; approximately 35% is in the top ten. The sequenced sample was blood. The receptor source for this set is a woman in her twenties or thirties with Graves' hyperthyroidism that later progressed to Graves' ophthalmopathy. CDR3s include the opening cysteine and the closing phenylalanine or tryptophan. D genes are given only for firm matches. The size field is filled for only some rows; it gives once, few, many or a size class.

D | J | V | size | DNA | CDR3
TRBD1 | TRBJ2-7 | TRBV6-1 | many | TGTGCCAGCAGTGTAACCGGGACAGTTACCTACGAGCAGTACTTC | CASSVTGTVTYEQYF
NA | TRBJ1-5 | TRBV28 | many | TGTGCCAGCAGTTTAGCTGTTAGTCAGCCCCAGCATTTT | CASSLAVSQPQHF
NA | TRBJ2-5 | TRBV2 | many | TGTGCCAGCAGTCGGGACCGAGGGGAGACCCAGTACTTC | CASSRDRGETQYF
TRBD1 | TRBJ2-2 | TRBV6-2/TRBV6-3 | few | TGTGCCAGCAAAGGGACAGGGAACACCGGGGAGCTGTTTTTT | CASKGTGNTGELFF
TRBD2 | TRBJ2-5 | TRBV6-1 | many | TGTGCCAGCAGTGTACTAGCGGGGGAACAAGAGACCCAGTACTTC | CASSVLAGEQETQYF
NA | TRBJ1-3 | TRBV14 | NA | TGTGCCAGCAGCCAAAATATCAGGGACACCATATATTTT | CASSQNIRDTIYF
NA | TRBJ1-2 | TRBV11-2 | many | TGTGCCAGCAGCCGCGGGATCGGGGATAACTATGGCTACACCTTC | CASSRGIGDNYGYTF
NA | TRBJ1-1 | TRBV2 | many | TGTGCCAGCAGCCCGGGACGGATGAACACTGAAGCTTTCTTT | CASSPGRMNTEAFF
NA | TRBJ1-2 | TRBV5-1 | NA | TGCGCCAGCAGCACCGACAACCCAGATGGCTATGGCTACACCTTC | CASSTDNPDGYGYTF
NA | TRBJ1-3 | TRBV19 | NA | TGTGCCAGTAGTGCCCGCCGTCAGGGATCTCGCGGAAACACCATATATTTT | CASSARRQGSRGNTIYF
TRBD2 | TRBJ2-3 | TRBV12-3/TRBV12-4 | NA | TGTGCCAGCACCCCACGGGCGGGGGAAGCCACAGATACGCAGTATTTT | CASTPRAGEATDTQYF
NA | TRBJ1-2 | TRBV28 | many | TGTGCCAGCACGGCGAGGGGCTATGGCTACACCTTC | CASTARGYGYTF
TRBD2 | TRBJ2-1 | TRBV20-1 | many | TGCAGTGCTATACTAGCGGGAGCGGTGCTAGGGCAGTTCTTC | CSAILAGAVLGQFF
NA | TRBJ1-2 | TRBV28 | many | TGTGCCAGCAGTTTGATACACTATGGCTACACCTTC | CASSLIHYGYTF
NA | TRBJ1-5 | TRBV28 | few | TGTGCCAGCAGTTTACAATATAGCAATCAGCCCCAGCATTTT | CASSLQYSNQPQHF
TRBD2 | TRBJ2-1 | TRBV30 | many | TGTGCCTGGGGGGCGGGGGGGCTTAGTGAGCAGTTCTTC | CAWGAGGLSEQFF
NA | TRBJ1-2 | TRBV5-4 | few | TGTGCCAGCAGCTTAGCTAACTATGGCTACACCTTC | CASSLANYGYTF
NA | TRBJ2-2 | TRBV28 | many | TGTGCCAGCAGTACCACTAGGTCCGGGGAGCTGTTTTTT | CASSTTRSGELFF
NA | TRBJ1-1 | TRBV7-8 | many | TGTGCCAGCAGCCCGGACCAGAACACTGAAGCTTTCTTT | CASSPDQNTEAFF
TRBD2 | TRBJ2-1 | TRBV27 | many | TGTGCCAGCAGTTCAACTTTAGCGGGATCCTCCTACAATGAGCAGTTCTTC | CASSSTLAGSSYNEQFF
TRBD1 | TRBJ2-1 | TRBV12-3/TRBV12-4 | NA | TGTGCCAGCAGGCAGGACAGGGGGTCCTACAATGAGCAGTTCTTC | CASRQDRGSYNEQFF
NA | TRBJ1-2 | TRBV10-3 | NA | TGTGCCATAAAAGACAGGAGGGGGAATAATTTAAGGGGACTCTATGGCTACACCTTC | CAIKDRRGNNLRGLYGYTF
NA | TRBJ1-1 | TRBV7-2 | NA | TGTGCCAGCAGCTGGGACCTGGGGCGCGGCACTGAAGCTTTCTTT | CASSWDLGRGTEAFF
NA | TRBJ2-1 | TRBV6-1 | many | TGTGCCAGCAGTCTTTTAGCGGCAGATAGCTCCTACAATGAGCAGTTCTTC | CASSLLAADSSYNEQFF
TRBD2 | TRBJ2-2 | TRBV29-1 | few | TGCAGCGTTGATTCTAGCGGGGGCGCGAACACCGGGGAGCTGTTTTTT | CSVDSSGGANTGELFF
TRBD2 | TRBJ2-1 | TRBV29-1 | NA | TGCAGCGTTGATGCGGGAGGGAACAATGAGCAGTTCTTC | CSVDAGGNNEQFF
TRBD1 | TRBJ2-7 | TRBV19 | NA | TGTGCCAGTAGTATCGCGCCGACAGGGTTCTACGAGCAGTACTTC | CASSIAPTGFYEQYF
NA | TRBJ2-2 | TRBV10-3 | many | TGTGCCATCAAAGGGGAGACAGACACCGGGGAGCTGTTTTTT | CAIKGETDTGELFF
NA | TRBJ2-6 | TRBV24-1 | many | TGTGCCACCGGTGGGGCTGGGGCCAACGTCCTGACTTTC | CATGGAGANVLTF
TRBD1 | TRBJ1-6 | TRBV28 | many | TGTGCCAGCTTACCCGGGACAGGGGGATCACCCCTCCACTTT | CASLPGTGGSPLHF
NA | TRBJ1-1 | TRBV20-1 | NA | TGCAGTGCTAGAGATTGGTCGACAGGCGAGAACACTGAAGCTTTCTTT | CSARDWSTGENTEAFF
TRBD2 | TRBJ2-1 | TRBV5-1 | NA | TGCGCCAGCAGCTCGACGGGACTAGCGGGGGAGTACAATGAGCAGTTCTTC | CASSSTGLAGEYNEQFF
TRBD1 | TRBJ1-2 | TRBV10-3 | NA | TGTGCCATCAGTCTTCGGGGGACAGGGGCCGGCACCTTC | CAISLRGTGAGTF
TRBD2 | TRBJ2-2 | TRBV12-3/TRBV12-4 | many | TGTGCCAGCAGCCAGGCGGGGGGGATCACCGGGGAGCTGTTTTTT | CASSQAGGITGELFF
NA | TRBJ2-7 | TRBV5-6 | NA | TGTGCCAGCAGCTTGTTCCGGGCCGACGAGCAGTACTTC | CASSLFRADEQYF
NA | TRBJ1-4 | TRBV7-9 | few | TGTGCCAGCAGACCGACGGGGGTATTGCCGGGTAATGAAAAACTGTTTTTT | CASRPTGVLPGNEKLFF
NA | TRBJ2-6 | TRBV30 | many | TGTGCCTGGAGTGTGTTTGGGAACTCTGGGGCCAACGTCCTGACTTTC | CAWSVFGNSGANVLTF
NA | TRBJ2-7 | TRBV28 | NA | TGTGCCAGCAGTTCCTTAACCGCAAGGGTCGACGAGCAGTACTTC | CASSSLTARVDEQYF
NA | TRBJ1-1 | TRBV10-2 | NA | TGCGCCAGCACCCAAGGATTAACCACCCATATGAACACTGAAGCTTTCTTT | CASTQGLTTHMNTEAFF
TRBD2 | TRBJ2-2 | TRBV28 | many | TGTGCCAGCAGTTTTCGAACGGGACTAGCGGTTAACACCGGGGAGCTGTTTTTT | CASSFRTGLAVNTGELFF
NA | TRBJ2-5 | TRBV28 | many | TGTGCCAGCAGTTCCGCGCGGTTGTTCTCACAAGAGACCCAGTACTTC | CASSSARLFSQETQYF
NA | TRBJ2-7 | TRBV7-2 | many | TGTGCCAGCAGCTCCCCGGGACGACCCTCCTACGAGCAGTACTTC | CASSSPGRPSYEQYF
TRBD2 | TRBJ2-1 | TRBV20-1 | NA | TGCAGTGCTAGGGGACTAGCTAATGAGCAGTTCTTC | CSARGLANEQFF
TRBD1 | TRBJ1-4 | TRBV20-1 | many | TGCAGTGCTAGAGATCTTGAAGGGACAGGCTATGCAACTAATGAAAAACTGTTTTTT | CSARDLEGTGYATNEKLFF
NA | TRBJ2-4 | TRBV5-6 | few | TGTGCCAGCAGCCCACCTACCAAAAACATTCAGTACTTC | CASSPPTKNIQYF
NA | TRBJ1-5 | TRBV29-1 | NA | TGCAGCGTTGAAGGCGGTGGGCAGCCCCAGCATTTT | CSVEGGGQPQHF
TRBD1 | TRBJ2-2 | TRBV5-1 | many | TGCGCCAGCAGTCAGGGGGCGGACACCGGGGAGCTGTTTTTT | CASSQGADTGELFF
NA | TRBJ2-3 | TRBV19 | NA | TGTGCCAGTAGCGGGTTCGACAATGGAATAGAGGGAATATATTCTTATACGCAGTATTTT | CASSGFDNGIEGIYSYTQYF
NA | TRBJ2-7 | TRBV28 | many | TGTGCCAGCAGGACTGGACAAGCCTACGAGCAGTACTTC | CASRTGQAYEQYF